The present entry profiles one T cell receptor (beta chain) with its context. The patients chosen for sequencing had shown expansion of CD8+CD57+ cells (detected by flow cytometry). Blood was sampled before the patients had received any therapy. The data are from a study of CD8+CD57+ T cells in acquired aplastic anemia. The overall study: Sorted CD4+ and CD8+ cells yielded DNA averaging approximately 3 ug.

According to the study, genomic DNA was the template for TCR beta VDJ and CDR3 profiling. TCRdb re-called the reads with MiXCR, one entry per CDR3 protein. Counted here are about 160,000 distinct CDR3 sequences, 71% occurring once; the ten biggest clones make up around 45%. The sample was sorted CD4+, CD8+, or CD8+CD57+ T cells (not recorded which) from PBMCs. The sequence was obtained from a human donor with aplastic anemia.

CDR3 region: CAISEGLAGNYEQYF. The CDR3 DNA reads as TGTGCCATCAGTGAGGGCCTAGCGGGGAATTACGAGCAGTACTTC. The chain recombines TRBV10-3 with TRBJ2-7; 9 nucleotides line up with TRBD2. The CDR3 length is 15 residues. From germline, CDR1 is ENHRY and CDR2 SYGVKD. J gave up 4 bases and V 2 bases, and 6 bases lay outside the gene matches.